The 19 T cell receptor beta chains below were found in one sample sequenced in a study of cytomegalovirus exposure and HLA in healthy donors. 60 Vbeta and 13 Jbeta primers were used in PCR. Libraries were prepared by immunoSEQ multiplex PCR; TCRdb keeps only in-frame clonotypes and omits some of them. The profile covers about 140,000 clones, with approximately 84% appearing a single time and under 2% taken by the ten largest. Input material: PBMCs. The receptors derive from a woman aged 40 to 50 in good health and CMV-seronegative.

V and J are TRBV6-5 and TRBJ2-2; D unresolved. The V end lost 6 bases, the J end lost 1 base, and 9 bases lay between the germline ends. This CDR3 spans 14 amino acids. Germline V lookup: CDR1 MNHEY, CDR2 SVGAGI. The CDR3 region is CASSRRVNTGELFF. DNA for the CDR3: TGTGCCAGCAGCCGACGGGTGAACACCGGGGAGCTGTTTTTT.

This sequence joins TRBV18 and TRBJ1-5, with a possible D match to TRBD1 (5 bases). CDR1 is KGHSH, CDR2 LQKENI, per germline. V lost 3 bases, J lost 9 bases, and 15 bases lay in between. CDR3 length: 14 amino acids. The CDR3 DNA follows: TGTGCCAGCTCACCTGCTTCCGGGGGTGGGCCCCAGCATTTT. This gives the protein CASSPASGGGPQHF. Complete variable domain (other parts from reference TRBV18 and TRBJ1-5): NAGVMQNPRHLVRRRGQEARLRCSPMKGHSHVYWYRQLPEEGLKFMVYLQKENIIDESGMPKERFSAEFPKEGPSILRIQQVVRGDSAAYFCASSPASGGGPQHFGDGTRLSIL.

This clone was seen a single time. The chain uses TRBV29-1 and TRBJ1-4; 8 positions agree with TRBD1. The germline V gene has CDR1 SQVTM and CDR2 ANQGSEA. The CDR3 runs 13 residues. The V segment lost 6 bases and the J segment 7 bases; nucleotides outside the gene matches: 7. In DNA form, the CDR3 reads TGCAGCGTCACCAGGGGGCGCACTGAAAAACTGTTTTTT. Residues: CSVTRGRTEKLFF.

The chain joins TRBV7-2 to TRBJ1-1; D is perhaps TRBD1 (6 bases). CDR3 length equals 17 residues. Germline CDR1 and CDR2: SGHTA and FQGNSA. V was clipped by 2 bases and J by 1 base, with 17 bases between them. CDR3 in amino acids: CASSLYFGGLGNTEAFF. The DNA for the CDR3 is TGTGCCAGCAGCTTATACTTTGGGGGCTTAGGGAACACTGAAGCTTTCTTT.

The chain couples TRBV27 to TRBJ2-1; 8 nucleotides match TRBD2. In germline, CDR1 is MNHEY, CDR2 SMNVEV (reference sequence). The CDR3 spans 15 residues. After removal of 2 bases from V and 4 bases from J, the junction contained 4 bases not matched to a gene. CDR3 sequence: CASSLGSGIYNEQFF. CDR3 coding DNA: TGTGCCAGCAGTTTAGGTAGCGGGATTTACAATGAGCAGTTCTTC.

CDR3 residues: CASATLAGGTHNEQFF. CDR3 nucleotide sequence: TGTGCCAGTGCCACTCTAGCGGGAGGGACCCACAATGAGCAGTTCTTC. V gene TRBV27 combines with J gene TRBJ2-1; 12 positions match TRBD2. The V gene's germline CDR1 is MNHEY and CDR2 SMNVEV (reference sequence). The CDR3 covers 16 residues. With 9 bases clipped from V and 5 bases from J, the junction kept 11 bases outside the gene matches.

The J gene is TRBJ1-2, the V gene TRBV30; maybe TRBD1 (5 bases). Germline CDR1 reads GTSNPN; CDR2 reads SVGIG (reference sequence). This CDR3 region has 14 residues. The V end lost 3 bases, the J end lost 5 bases, and 16 bases lay between the germline ends. The CDR3 coding sequence is TGTGCCTGGAGCCTCCAGGGCCTCGGATATGGCTACACCTTC. Amino acids: CAWSLQGLGYGYTF.

This clone was found once. V and J are TRBV28 and TRBJ2-7, with 12 positions matching TRBD2. Unmatched junction bases numbered 10, after V lost 4 bases and J lost 3 bases. The CDR3 covers 17 residues. CDR1 and CDR2 (germline): MDHEN, SYDVKM. CDR3: CASSWTSGEGPDYEQYF. CDR3 bases: TGTGCCAGCAGTTGGACTAGCGGGGAGGGACCCGACTACGAGCAGTACTTC.

The rearrangement joins TRBV7-2 to TRBJ2-3; a possible D gene is TRBD1 (7 bases). CDR3 size: 17 residues. In germline, CDR1 is SGHTA, CDR2 FQGNSA. V was shortened by 1 base and J by 6 bases, with 20 bases between the two germline ends. As DNA, the CDR3 is TGTGCCAGCAGCTTAGATTGGCAGGGGGGATTAGGGGATACGCAGTATTTT. Residues: CASSLDWQGGLGDTQYF.

The rearrangement joins TRBV9 to TRBJ1-5; D unresolved. The CDR3 spans 14 residues. V gave up 4 bases and J gave up 6 bases, with 14 bases separating them. Germline lookup yields CDR1 SGDLS and CDR2 YYNGEE. The CDR3 spells CASSPSLGSQPQHF. Here the CDR3 DNA reads TGTGCCAGCAGCCCTTCTTTGGGCAGTCAGCCCCAGCATTTT. Looking up the rest from reference TRBV9 and TRBJ1-5 gives the full variable domain: DSGVTQTPKHLITATGQRVTLRCSPRSGDLSVYWYQQSLDQGLQFLIQYYNGEERAKGNILERFSAQQFPDLHSELNLSSLELGDSALYFCASSPSLGSQPQHFGDGTRLSIL.

The V and J genes are TRBV7-8 and TRBJ1-5; no firm D call. The V gene lost 5 bases and the J gene lost 6 bases, with 11 bases spanning the gap. CDR3 length: 13 amino acids. Looked up from germline, CDR1 is SGHVS and CDR2 is FQNEAQ. CDR3 region: CASSHTRGQPQHF. As DNA, the CDR3 is TGTGCCAGCAGCCATACCCGGGGTCAGCCCCAGCATTTT. The variable domain in full, with the rest retrieved from reference TRBV7-8 and TRBJ1-5, is GAGVSQSPRYKVAKRGQDVALRCDPISGHVSLFWYQQALGQGPEFLTYFQNEAQLDKSGLPSDRFFAERPEGSVSTLKIQRTQQEDSAVYLCASSHTRGQPQHFGDGTRLSIL.

Here the CDR3 reads CASSLPAGPTGELFF. The CDR3 bases are TGTGCCAGCAGTTTACCAGCGGGCCCCACCGGGGAGCTGTTTTTT. The chain recombines TRBV28 with TRBJ2-2; maybe TRBD2 (6 bases). V lost 2 bases and J 4 bases, leaving 11 bases between the germline ends. Germline V gene sequence: CDR1 MDHEN, CDR2 SYDVKM. The CDR3 extends over 15 amino acids.

The J gene is TRBJ2-4, the V gene TRBV5-4; D may be TRBD2 (5 bases). From germline, CDR1 is SGHNT and CDR2 YYREEE (reference sequence). V was clipped by 4 bases and J by 10 bases, with 15 bases between them. The CDR3 runs to 13 residues. The chain's CDR3 is CASSPGGVSIQYF. Here the CDR3 DNA reads TGTGCCAGCAGCCCCGGAGGCGTATCAATTCAGTACTTC.

The V and J genes are TRBV28 and TRBJ2-5; a possible D gene is TRBD1 (5 bases). The germline V gene has CDR1 MDHEN and CDR2 SYDVKM. This CDR3 region has 14 residues. V was cut by 4 bases and J by 4 bases, with 13 bases left in between. The CDR3 region has the DNA TGTGCCAGCAGTTCCTCAGGGATCCCAGAGACCCAGTACTTC. Residues: CASSSSGIPETQYF. The full variable domain, completed using reference TRBV28 and TRBJ2-5, is DVKVTQSSRYLVKRTGEKVFLECVQDMDHENMFWYRQDPGLGLRLIYFSYDVKMKEKGDIPEGYSVSREKKERFSLILESASTNQTSMYLCASSSSGIPETQYFGPGTRLLVL.

This sequence joins TRBV7-8 and TRBJ2-7, with TRBD1 matching 8 bases. In germline, CDR1 is SGHVS, CDR2 FQNEAQ. J gave up 2 bases and V 6 bases, and 3 bases lay outside the gene matches. The CDR3 covers 13 residues. Here the CDR3 DNA reads TGTGCCAGCAGGTCGACAGGGGCCTACGAGCAGTACTTC. Translation gives CASRSTGAYEQYF.

CDR3 coding DNA: TGTGCCAGCTCACCTTTGGCAGGGGGCATTTGGACTGAAGCTTTCTTT. Translation: CASSPLAGGIWTEAFF. The chain recombines TRBV18 with TRBJ1-1, with 8 bases matching TRBD1. Looked up from germline, CDR1 is KGHSH and CDR2 is LQKENI. With V trimmed by 3 bases and J by 5 bases, 11 bases remained unmatched. This CDR3 is built from 16 residues.

The chain joins TRBV7-6 to TRBJ1-2, with D hard to call. This CDR3 is built from 16 residues. Germline values: CDR1 SGHVS, CDR2 FNYEAQ. Trimming removed 1 base at V and 4 bases at J, with 16 bases between. For the CDR3, the DNA is TGTGCCAGCAGCTTAGAGTCCACCCCGGGAGGCTATGGCTACACCTTC. Its protein is CASSLESTPGGYGYTF.

The chain carries TRBV27 and TRBJ2-7; 11 nucleotides align to TRBD2. This CDR3 spans 17 amino acids. Germline lookup yields CDR1 MNHEY and CDR2 SMNVEV (reference sequence). The V segment lost 6 bases and the J segment 7 bases; nucleotides outside the gene matches: 17. The CDR3 here is CASSRNPRLAGSGEQYF. The DNA of the CDR3 is TGTGCCAGCAGCCGCAATCCGAGACTAGCGGGATCGGGAGAGCAGTACTTC.

The chain joins TRBV7-3 to TRBJ2-7; 11 nucleotides match TRBD1. Germline CDR1 and CDR2: SGHTA and FQGTGA. Unmatched junction bases numbered 7, after V lost 5 bases and J lost 4 bases. The CDR3 contains 15 residues. CDR3 DNA sequence: TGTGCCAGCAGCCCTTCCGGGACAGGGGGTTACGAGCAGTACTTC. Protein product: CASSPSGTGGYEQYF.